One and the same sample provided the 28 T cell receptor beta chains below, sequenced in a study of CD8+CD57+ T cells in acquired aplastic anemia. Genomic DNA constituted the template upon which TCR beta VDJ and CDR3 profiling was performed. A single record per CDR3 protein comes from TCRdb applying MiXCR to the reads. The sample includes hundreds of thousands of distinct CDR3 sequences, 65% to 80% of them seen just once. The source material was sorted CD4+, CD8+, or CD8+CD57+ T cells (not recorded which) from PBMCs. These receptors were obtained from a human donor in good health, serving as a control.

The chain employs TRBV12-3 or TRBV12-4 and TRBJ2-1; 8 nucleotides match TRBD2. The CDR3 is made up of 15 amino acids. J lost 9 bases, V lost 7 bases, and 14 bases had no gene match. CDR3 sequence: CASTPGGVILAEQFF. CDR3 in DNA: TGTGCCAGCACCCCCGGGGGGGTTATCCTGGCTGAGCAGTTCTTC.

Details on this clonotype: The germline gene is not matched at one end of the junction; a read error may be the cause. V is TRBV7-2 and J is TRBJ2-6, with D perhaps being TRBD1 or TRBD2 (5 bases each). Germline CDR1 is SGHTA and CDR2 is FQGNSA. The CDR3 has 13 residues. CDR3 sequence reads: CASGRDGTQELPF. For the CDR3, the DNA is TGTGCCAGCGGACGAGATGGGACGCAGGAACTGCCATTC.

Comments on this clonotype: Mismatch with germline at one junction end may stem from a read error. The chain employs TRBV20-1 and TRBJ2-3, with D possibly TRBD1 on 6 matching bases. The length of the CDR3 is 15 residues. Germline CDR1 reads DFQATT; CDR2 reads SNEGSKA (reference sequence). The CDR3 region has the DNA TGCAGTGCTAGAGTGCTCAACCGGGACAAAGATACGCAGTATTTC. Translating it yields CSARVLNRDKDTQYF.

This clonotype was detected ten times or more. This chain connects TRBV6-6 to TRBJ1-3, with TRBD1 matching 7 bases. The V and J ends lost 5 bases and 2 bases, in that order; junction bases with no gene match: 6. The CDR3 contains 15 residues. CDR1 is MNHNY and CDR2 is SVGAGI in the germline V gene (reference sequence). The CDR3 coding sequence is TGTGCCAGCAGTACAGTTACAGGGGCTGGAAACACCATATATTTT. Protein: CASSTVTGAGNTIYF.

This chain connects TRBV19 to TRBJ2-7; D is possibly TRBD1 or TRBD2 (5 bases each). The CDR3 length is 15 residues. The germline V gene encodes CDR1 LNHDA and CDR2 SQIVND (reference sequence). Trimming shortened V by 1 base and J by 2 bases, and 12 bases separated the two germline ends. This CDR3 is CASSIVGDGPYEQYF. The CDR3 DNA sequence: TGTGCCAGTAGTATAGTTGGGGACGGACCCTACGAGCAGTACTTC. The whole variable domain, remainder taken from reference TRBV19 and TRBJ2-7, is DGGITQSPKYLFRKEGQNVTLSCEQNLNHDAMYWYRQDPGQGLRLIYYSQIVNDFQKGDIAEGYSVSREKKESFPLTVTSAQKNPTAFYLCASSIVGDGPYEQYFGPGTRLTVT.

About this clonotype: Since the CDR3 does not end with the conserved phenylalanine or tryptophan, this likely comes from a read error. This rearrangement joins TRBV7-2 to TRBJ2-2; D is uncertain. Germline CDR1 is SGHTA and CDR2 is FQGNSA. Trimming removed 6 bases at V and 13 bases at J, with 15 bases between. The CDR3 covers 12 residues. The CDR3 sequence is CASRRKSGTLFC. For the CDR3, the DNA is TGTGCCAGCAGAAGAAAGTCAGGAACGCTGTTTTGT.

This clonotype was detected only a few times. CDR3 bases: TGTGCCAGCAGTGATTCACAGATGAACACTGAAGCTTTCTTT. It translates to CASSDSQMNTEAFF. The chain is built from TRBV2 and TRBJ1-1, with D hard to call. V was shortened by 3 bases and J by 0 bases, with 8 bases between the two germline ends. Germline V gene data show CDR1 as SNHLY and CDR2 as FYNNEI. The CDR3 runs 14 residues.

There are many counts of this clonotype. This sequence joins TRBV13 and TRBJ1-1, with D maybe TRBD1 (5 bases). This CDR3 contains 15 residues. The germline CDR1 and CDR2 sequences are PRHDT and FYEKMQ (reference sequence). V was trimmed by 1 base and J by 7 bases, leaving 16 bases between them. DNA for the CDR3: TGTGCCAGCAGCTTAGTCCCGGGGGACGGGAGTGAAGCTTTCTTT. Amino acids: CASSLVPGDGSEAFF.

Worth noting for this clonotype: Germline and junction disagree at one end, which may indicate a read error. CDR3 bases: TGTGCCAGCAGCTTAGGAGCCAAGAACACAGCTACGCAGTATTTT. Translating gives CASSLGAKNTATQYF. The rearrangement joins TRBV7-2 to TRBJ2-3, with unresolved D. The CDR3 sequence is 15 residues long. Germline V gene data show CDR1 as SGHTA and CDR2 as FQGNSA. Drawing the rest from reference TRBV7-2 and TRBJ2-3, the complete variable domain is GAGVSQSPSNKVTEKGKDVELRCDPISGHTALYWYRQSLGQGLEFLIYFQGNSAPDKSGLPSDRFSAERTGGSVSTLTIQRTQQEDSAVYLCASSLGAKNTATQYFGPGTRLTVL.

CDR3 nucleotide sequence: TGTGCCAGTAGTATGGTTGGTGGGAGAGACGGGAAATACGAGCAGTACTTC. As protein: CASSMVGGRDGKYEQYF. The chain links TRBV19 to TRBJ2-7; tentative D call: TRBD2 (5 bases). The ends were cut back, 3 bases at V and 4 bases at J, with 22 bases in the middle. The CDR3 extends over 17 amino acids. Germline V gives CDR1 LNHDA, CDR2 SQIVND (reference sequence).

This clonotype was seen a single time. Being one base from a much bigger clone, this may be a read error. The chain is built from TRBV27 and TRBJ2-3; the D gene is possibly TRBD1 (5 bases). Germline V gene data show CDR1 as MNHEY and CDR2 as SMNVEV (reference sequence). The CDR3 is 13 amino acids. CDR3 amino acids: CASSLWGTDTQCF. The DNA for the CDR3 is TGTGCCAGCAGTTTATGGGGCACAGATACGCAGTGTTTT.

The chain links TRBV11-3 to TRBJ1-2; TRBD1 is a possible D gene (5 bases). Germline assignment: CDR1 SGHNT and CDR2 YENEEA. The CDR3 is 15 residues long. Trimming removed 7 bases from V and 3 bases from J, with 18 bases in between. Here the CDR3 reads CASIPATDRDYGYTF. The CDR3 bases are TGTGCCAGCATCCCAGCAACTGACAGAGACTATGGCTACACCTTC.

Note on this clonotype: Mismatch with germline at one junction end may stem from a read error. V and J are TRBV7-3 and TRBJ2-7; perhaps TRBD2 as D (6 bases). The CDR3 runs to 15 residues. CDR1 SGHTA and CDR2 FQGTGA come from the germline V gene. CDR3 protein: CASSYQGNTGEELYF. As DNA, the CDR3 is TGTGCCAGCAGCTACCAGGGAAACACCGGGGAGGAGCTGTACTTC.

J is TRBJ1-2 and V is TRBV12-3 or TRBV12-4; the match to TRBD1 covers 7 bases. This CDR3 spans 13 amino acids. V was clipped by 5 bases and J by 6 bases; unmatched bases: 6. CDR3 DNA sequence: TGTGCCAGCAGTCCTCGCAGGGGGAATGGCTACACCTTC. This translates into CASSPRRGNGYTF.

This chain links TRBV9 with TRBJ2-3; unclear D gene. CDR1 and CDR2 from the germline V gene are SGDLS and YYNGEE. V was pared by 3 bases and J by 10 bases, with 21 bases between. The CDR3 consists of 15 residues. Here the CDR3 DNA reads TGTGCCAGCAGCGATTGCGAAGCAAGCGCAGGCTCGCAGTATTTT. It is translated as CASSDCEASAGSQYF. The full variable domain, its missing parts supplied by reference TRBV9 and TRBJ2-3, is DSGVTQTPKHLITATGQRVTLRCSPRSGDLSVYWYQQSLDQGLQFLIQYYNGEERAKGNILERFSAQQFPDLHSELNLSSLELGDSALYFCASSDCEASAGSQYFGPGTRLTVL.

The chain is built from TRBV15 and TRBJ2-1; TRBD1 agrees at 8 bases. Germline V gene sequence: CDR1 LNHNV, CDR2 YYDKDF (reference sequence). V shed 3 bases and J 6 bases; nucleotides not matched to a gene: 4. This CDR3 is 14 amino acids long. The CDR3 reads CATSRVTGGNEQFF. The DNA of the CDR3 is TGTGCCACCAGCAGGGTTACAGGGGGCAATGAGCAGTTCTTC.

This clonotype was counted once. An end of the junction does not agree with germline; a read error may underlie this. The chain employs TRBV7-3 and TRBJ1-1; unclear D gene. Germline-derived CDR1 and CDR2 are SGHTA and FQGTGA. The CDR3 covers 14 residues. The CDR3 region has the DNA TGCGCCAGCAGCTTGGACGCAATGATCACTGAGGCTTTCTTT. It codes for CASSLDAMITEAFF. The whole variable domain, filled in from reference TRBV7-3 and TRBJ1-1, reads GAGVSQTPSNKVTEKGKYVELRCDPISGHTALYWYRQSLGQGPEFLIYFQGTGAADDSGLPNDRFFAVRPEGSVSTLKIQRTERGDSAVYLCASSLDAMITEAFFGQGTRLTVV.

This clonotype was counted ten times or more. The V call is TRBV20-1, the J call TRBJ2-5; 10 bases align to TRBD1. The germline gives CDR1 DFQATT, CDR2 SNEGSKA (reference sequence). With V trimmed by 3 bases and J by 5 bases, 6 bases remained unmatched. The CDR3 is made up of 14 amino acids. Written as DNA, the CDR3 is TGCAGTGCTAGGGTTCCGGGACAGGGGGAGACCCAGTACTTC. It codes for CSARVPGQGETQYF.

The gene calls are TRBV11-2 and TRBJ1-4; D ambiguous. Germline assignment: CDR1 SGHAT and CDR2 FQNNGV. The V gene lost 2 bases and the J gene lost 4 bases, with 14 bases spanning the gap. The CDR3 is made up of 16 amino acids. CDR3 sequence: CASSLNRVQSNEKLFF. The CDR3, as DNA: TGTGCCAGCAGCTTAAATCGAGTGCAAAGTAATGAAAAACTGTTTTTT.

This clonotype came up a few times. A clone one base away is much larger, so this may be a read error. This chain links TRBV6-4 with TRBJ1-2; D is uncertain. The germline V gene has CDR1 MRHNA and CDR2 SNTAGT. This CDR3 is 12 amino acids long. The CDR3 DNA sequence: TGTGCCAGCATTTCAGGCGTTTATGGCTACGCCTTC. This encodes CASISGVYGYAF.

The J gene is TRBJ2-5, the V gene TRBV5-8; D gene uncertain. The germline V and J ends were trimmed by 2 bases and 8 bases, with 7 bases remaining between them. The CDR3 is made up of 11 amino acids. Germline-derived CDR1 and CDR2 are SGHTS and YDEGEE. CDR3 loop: CASSFRGTQYF. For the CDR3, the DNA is TGTGCCAGCAGCTTCCGCGGCACCCAGTACTTC.

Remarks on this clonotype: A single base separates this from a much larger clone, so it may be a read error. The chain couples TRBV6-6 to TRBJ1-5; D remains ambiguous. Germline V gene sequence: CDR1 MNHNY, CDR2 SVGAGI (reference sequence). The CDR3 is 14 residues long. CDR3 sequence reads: CTSSYWEGTQPQHF. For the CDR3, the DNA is TGTACCAGCAGTTACTGGGAGGGAACTCAGCCCCAGCATTTT.

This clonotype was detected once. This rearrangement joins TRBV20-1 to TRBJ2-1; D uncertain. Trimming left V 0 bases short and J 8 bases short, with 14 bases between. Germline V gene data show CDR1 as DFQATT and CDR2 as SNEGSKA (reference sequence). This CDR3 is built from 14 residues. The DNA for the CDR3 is TGCAGTGCTAGAGATGCGAGCGCAGGTGATGAGCAGTTCTTC. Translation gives CSARDASAGDEQFF.

In nucleotides, the CDR3 is TGTGCCAGCAGCGTACAGGGTGCTGGAGAGCAGTACTTC. Amino acids: CASSVQGAGEQYF. V gene TRBV2 combines with J gene TRBJ2-7, with D perhaps matching TRBD1 (6 bases). Per the germline V gene, CDR1 is SNHLY and CDR2 is FYNNEI. The CDR3 sequence is 13 residues long. With 6 bases removed from V and 7 bases from J, the gap between germline ends came to 16 bases.

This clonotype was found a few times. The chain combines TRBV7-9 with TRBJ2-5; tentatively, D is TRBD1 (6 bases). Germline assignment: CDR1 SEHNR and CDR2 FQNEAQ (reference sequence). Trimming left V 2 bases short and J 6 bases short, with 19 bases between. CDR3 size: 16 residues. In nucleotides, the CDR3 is TGTGCCAGCAGCTTACCGGCCCTGGGCAGGGGACAGACCCAGTACTTC. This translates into CASSLPALGRGQTQYF.

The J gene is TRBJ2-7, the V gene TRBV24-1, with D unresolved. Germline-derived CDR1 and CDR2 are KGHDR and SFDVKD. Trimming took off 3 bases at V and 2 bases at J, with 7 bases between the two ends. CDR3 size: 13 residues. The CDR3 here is CATSDADAYEQYF. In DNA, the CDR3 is TGTGCCACCAGTGATGCCGATGCCTACGAGCAGTACTTC.

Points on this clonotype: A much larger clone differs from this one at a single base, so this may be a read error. CDR3: CAWSGATEALF. DNA of the CDR3: TGTGCCTGGAGTGGAGCCACTGAAGCTCTCTTT. The V call is TRBV30, the J call TRBJ1-1; D gene ambiguous. The CDR3 loop spans 11 amino acids. CDR1 GTSNPN and CDR2 SVGIG come from the germline V gene (reference sequence).

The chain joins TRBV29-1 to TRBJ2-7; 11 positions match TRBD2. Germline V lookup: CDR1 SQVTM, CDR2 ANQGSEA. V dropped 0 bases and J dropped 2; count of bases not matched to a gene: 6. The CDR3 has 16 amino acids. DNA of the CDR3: TGCAGCGTTGAAGACGGAACTAGCGGGGGAGCCTACGAGCAGTACTTC. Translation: CSVEDGTSGGAYEQYF.